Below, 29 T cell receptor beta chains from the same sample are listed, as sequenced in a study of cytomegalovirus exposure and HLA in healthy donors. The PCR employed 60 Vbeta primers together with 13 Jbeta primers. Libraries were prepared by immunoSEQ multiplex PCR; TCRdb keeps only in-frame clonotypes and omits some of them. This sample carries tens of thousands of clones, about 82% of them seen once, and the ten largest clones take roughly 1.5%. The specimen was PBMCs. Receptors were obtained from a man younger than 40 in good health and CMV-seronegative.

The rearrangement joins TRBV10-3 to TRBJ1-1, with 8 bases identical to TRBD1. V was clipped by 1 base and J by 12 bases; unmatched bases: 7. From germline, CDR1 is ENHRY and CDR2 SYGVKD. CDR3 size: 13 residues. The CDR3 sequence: CAISELGTGLSFF. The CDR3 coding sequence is TGTGCCATCAGTGAGTTGGGGACAGGACTATCTTTCTTT.

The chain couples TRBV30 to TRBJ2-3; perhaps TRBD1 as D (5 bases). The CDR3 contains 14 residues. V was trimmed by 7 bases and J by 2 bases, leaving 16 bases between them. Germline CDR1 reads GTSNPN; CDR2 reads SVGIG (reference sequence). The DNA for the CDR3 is TGTGCCTCGATGGCAGGACAAGTCACAGATACGCAGTATTTT. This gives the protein CASMAGQVTDTQYF.

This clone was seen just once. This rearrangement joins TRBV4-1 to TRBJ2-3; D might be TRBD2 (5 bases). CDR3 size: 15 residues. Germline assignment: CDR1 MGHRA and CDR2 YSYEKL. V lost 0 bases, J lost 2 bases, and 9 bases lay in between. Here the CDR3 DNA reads TGCGCCAGCAGCCAAGAGGGGAGCCCCACAGATACGCAGTATTTT. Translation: CASSQEGSPTDTQYF.

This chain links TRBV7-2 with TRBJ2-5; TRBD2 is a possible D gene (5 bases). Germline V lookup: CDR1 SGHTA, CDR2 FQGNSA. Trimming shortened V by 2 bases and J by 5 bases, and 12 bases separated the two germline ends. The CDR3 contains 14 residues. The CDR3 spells CASSLIDGVETQYF. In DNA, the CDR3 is TGTGCCAGCAGCTTAATAGACGGGGTGGAGACCCAGTACTTC. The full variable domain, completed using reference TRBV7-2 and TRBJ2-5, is GAGVSQSPSNKVTEKGKDVELRCDPISGHTALYWYRQSLGQGLEFLIYFQGNSAPDKSGLPSDRFSAERTGGSVSTLTIQRTQQEDSAVYLCASSLIDGVETQYFGPGTRLLVL.

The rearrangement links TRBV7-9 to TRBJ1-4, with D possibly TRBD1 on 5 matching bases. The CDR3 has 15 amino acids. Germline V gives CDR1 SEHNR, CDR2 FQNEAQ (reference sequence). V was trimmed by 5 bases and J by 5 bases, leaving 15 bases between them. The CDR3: CASSPGGVTNEKLFF. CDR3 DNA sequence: TGTGCCAGCAGCCCCGGAGGGGTGACGAATGAAAAACTGTTTTTT.

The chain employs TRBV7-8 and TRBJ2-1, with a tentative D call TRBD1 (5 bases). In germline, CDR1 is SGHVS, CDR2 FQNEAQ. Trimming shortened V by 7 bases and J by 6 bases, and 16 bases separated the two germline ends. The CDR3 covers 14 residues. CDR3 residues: CASTPLDRGNEQFF. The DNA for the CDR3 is TGTGCCAGCACCCCACTCGACAGAGGCAATGAGCAGTTCTTC.

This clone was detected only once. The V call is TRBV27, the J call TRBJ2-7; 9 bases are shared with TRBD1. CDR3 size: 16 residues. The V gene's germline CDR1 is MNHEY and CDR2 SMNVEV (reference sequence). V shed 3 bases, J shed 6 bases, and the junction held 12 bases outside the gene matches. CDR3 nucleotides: TGTGCCAGCAGTTTGGATTGGAACAGGGGGCTTCTCGAGCAGTACTTC. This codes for CASSLDWNRGLLEQYF.

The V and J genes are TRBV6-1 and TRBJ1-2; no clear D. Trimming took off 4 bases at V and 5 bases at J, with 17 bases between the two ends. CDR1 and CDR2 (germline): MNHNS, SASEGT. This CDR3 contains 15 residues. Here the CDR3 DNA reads TGTGCCAGCAGTGGTGTCGGGCACGGGGTTTATGGCTACACCTTC. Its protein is CASSGVGHGVYGYTF.

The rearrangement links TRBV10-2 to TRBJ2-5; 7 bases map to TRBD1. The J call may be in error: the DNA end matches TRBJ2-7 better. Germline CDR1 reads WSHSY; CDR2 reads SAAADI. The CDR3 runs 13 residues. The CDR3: CASSGQGVYEQYF. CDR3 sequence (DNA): TGCGCCAGCAGTGGACAGGGAGTCTACGAGCAGTACTTC.

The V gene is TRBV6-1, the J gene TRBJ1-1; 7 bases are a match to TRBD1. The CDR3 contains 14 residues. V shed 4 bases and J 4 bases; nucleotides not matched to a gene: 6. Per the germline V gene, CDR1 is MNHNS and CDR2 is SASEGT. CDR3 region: CASSGQGTSTEAFF. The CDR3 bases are TGTGCCAGCAGTGGACAGGGTACGTCCACTGAAGCTTTCTTT.

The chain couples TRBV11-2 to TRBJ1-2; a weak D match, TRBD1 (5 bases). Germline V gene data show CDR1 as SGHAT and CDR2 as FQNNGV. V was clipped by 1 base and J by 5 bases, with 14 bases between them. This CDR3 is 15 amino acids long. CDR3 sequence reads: CASSLGIGGRYGYTF. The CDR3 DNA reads TGTGCCAGCAGCTTAGGTATTGGGGGGAGATATGGCTACACCTTC.

CDR3 loop: CASSGPGPQGTEAFF. The CDR3 DNA reads as TGTGCCAGCAGCGGACCGGGACCCCAGGGGACTGAAGCTTTCTTT. This sequence joins TRBV7-9 and TRBJ1-1, with a weak D call TRBD1 (6 bases). Deletions cut 5 bases from V and 5 bases from J, with 18 bases between. The CDR3 loop spans 15 amino acids. Germline V gene sequence: CDR1 SEHNR, CDR2 FQNEAQ (reference sequence).

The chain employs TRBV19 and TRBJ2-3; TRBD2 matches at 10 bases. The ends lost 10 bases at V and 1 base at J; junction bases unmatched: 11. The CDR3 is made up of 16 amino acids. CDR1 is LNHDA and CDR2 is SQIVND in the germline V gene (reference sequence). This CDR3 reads CATTRSGTSGTDTQYF. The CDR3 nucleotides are TGTGCCACCACTAGATCCGGGACTAGCGGCACAGATACGCAGTATTTT.

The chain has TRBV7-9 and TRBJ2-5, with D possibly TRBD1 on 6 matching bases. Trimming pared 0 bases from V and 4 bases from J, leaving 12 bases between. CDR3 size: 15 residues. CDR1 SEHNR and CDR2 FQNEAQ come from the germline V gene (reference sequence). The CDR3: CASSLAFSGVETQYF. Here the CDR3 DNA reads TGTGCCAGCAGCTTAGCTTTTTCAGGGGTAGAGACCCAGTACTTC.

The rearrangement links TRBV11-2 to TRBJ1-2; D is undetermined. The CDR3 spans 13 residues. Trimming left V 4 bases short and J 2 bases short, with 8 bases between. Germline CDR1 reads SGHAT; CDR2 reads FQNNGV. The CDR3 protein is CASSSQTNYGYTF. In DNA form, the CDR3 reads TGTGCCAGCAGCTCACAGACCAACTATGGCTACACCTTC.

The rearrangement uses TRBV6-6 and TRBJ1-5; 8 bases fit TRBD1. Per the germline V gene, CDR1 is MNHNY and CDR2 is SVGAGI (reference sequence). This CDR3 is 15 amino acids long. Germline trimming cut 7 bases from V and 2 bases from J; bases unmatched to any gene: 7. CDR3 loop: CASISTGQGNQPQHF. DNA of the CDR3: TGTGCCAGCATCTCCACGGGACAGGGCAATCAGCCCCAGCATTTT.

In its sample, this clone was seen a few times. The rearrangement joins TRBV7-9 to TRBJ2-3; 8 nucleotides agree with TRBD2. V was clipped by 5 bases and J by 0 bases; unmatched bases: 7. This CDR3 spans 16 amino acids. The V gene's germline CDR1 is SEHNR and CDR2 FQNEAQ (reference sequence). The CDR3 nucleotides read TGTGCCAGCAGCCCACTAGCGGTTACTAGCACAGATACGCAGTATTTT. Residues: CASSPLAVTSTDTQYF.

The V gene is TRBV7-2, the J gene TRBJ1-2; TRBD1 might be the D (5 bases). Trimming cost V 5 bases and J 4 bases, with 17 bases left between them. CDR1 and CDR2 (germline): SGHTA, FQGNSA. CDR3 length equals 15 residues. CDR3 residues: CASSRVVRTTYGYTF. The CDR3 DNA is TGTGCCAGCAGCCGAGTGGTTCGGACAACCTATGGCTACACCTTC. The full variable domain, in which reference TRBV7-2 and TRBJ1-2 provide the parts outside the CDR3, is GAGVSQSPSNKVTEKGKDVELRCDPISGHTALYWYRQSLGQGLEFLIYFQGNSAPDKSGLPSDRFSAERTGGSVSTLTIQRTQQEDSAVYLCASSRVVRTTYGYTFGSGTRLTVV.

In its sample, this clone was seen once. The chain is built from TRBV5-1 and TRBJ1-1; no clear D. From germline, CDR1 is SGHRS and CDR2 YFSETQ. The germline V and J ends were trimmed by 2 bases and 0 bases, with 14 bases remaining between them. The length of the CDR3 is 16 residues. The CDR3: CASSFGDYGMNTEAFF. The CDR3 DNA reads TGCGCCAGCAGCTTCGGGGATTACGGCATGAACACTGAAGCTTTCTTT.

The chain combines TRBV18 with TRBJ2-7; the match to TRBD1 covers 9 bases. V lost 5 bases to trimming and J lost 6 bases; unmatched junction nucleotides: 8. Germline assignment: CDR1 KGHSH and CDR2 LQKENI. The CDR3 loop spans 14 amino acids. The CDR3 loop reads CASSAQGAFGEQYF. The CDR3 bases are TGTGCCAGCTCAGCACAGGGGGCGTTTGGCGAGCAGTACTTC.

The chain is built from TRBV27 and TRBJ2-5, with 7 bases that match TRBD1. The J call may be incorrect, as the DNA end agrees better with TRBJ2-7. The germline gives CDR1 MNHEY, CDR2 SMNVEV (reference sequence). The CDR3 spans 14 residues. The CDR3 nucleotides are TGTGCCAGCAGAATAGGGGGCCCCCTCTACGAGCAGTACTTC. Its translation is CASRIGGPLYEQYF.

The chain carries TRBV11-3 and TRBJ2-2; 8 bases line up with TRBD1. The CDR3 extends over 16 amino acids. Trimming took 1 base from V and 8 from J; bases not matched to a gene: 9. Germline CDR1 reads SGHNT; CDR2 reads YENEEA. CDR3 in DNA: TGTGCCAGCAGCTTAGTCGGGACGACAGGGGCGGGGGAGCTGTTTTTT. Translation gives CASSLVGTTGAGELFF.

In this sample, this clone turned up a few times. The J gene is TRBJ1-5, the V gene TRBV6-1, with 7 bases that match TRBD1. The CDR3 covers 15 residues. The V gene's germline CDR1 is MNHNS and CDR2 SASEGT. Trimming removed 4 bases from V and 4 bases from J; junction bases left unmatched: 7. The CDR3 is CASSAEAGGNQPQHF. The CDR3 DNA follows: TGTGCCAGCAGTGCGGAGGCAGGGGGAAATCAGCCCCAGCATTTT.

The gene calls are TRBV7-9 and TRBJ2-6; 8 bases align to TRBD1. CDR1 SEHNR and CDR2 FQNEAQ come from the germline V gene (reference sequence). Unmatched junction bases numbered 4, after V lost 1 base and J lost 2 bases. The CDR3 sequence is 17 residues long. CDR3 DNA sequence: TGTGCCAGCAGCTTAGTTCAGGGGGCGACTGGGGCCAACGTCCTGACTTTC. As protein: CASSLVQGATGANVLTF.

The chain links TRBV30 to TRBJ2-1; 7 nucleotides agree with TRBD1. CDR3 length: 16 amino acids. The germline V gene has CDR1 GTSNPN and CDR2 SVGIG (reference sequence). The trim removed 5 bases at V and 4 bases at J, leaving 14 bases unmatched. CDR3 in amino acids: CAWGAGEDRLYNEQFF. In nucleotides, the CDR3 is TGTGCCTGGGGGGCAGGTGAGGACAGGCTATACAATGAGCAGTTCTTC.

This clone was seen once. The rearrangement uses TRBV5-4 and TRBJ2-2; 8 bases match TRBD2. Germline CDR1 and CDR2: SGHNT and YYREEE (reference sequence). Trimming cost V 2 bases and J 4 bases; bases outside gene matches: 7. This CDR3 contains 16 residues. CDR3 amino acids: CASSFLAGGPTGELFF. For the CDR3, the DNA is TGTGCCAGCAGCTTTTTGGCGGGGGGACCCACCGGGGAGCTGTTTTTT.

DNA of the CDR3: TGCAGCGTTGAGAAACACCAGGGAGAGACCCAGTACTTC. Its protein product is CSVEKHQGETQYF. V is TRBV29-1 and J is TRBJ2-5, with D maybe TRBD1 (5 bases). The ends were cut back, 3 bases at V and 4 bases at J, with 12 bases in the middle. Germline V lookup: CDR1 SQVTM, CDR2 ANQGSEA. The CDR3 covers 13 residues.

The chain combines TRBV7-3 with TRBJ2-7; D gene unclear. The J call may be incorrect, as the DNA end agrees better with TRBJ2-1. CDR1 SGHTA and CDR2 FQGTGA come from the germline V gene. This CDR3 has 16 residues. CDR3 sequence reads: CASSPMARGSYNEQFF. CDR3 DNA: TGTGCCAGCAGCCCCATGGCGAGAGGCTCCTACAATGAGCAGTTCTTC.

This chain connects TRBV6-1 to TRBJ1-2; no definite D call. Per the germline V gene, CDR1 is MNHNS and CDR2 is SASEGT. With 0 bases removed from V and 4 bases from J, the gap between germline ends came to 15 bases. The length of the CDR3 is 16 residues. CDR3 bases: TGTGCCAGCAGTGAAGCATCACGGGTTCCACTCTATGGCTACACCTTC. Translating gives CASSEASRVPLYGYTF.